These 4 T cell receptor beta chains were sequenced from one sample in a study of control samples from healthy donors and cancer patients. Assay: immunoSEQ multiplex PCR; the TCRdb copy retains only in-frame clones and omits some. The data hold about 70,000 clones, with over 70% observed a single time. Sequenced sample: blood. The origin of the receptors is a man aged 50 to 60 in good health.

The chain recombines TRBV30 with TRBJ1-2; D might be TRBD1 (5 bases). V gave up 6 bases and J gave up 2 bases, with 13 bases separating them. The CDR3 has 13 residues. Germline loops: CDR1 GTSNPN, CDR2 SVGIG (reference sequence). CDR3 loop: CACPKGLNYGYTF. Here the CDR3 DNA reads TGTGCCTGCCCTAAGGGGTTGAACTATGGCTACACCTTC.

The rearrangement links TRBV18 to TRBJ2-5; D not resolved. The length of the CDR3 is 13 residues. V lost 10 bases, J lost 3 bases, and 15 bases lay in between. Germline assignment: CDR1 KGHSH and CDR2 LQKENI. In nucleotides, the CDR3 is TGTGCCACCACTTACCACACGAAAGAGACCCAGTACTTC. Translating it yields CATTYHTKETQYF.

CDR3 residues: CASSPQWAVTEAFF. The CDR3 coding sequence is TGTGCCAGCAGCCCCCAATGGGCGGTCACTGAAGCTTTCTTT. The chain combines TRBV27 with TRBJ1-1, with unresolved D. The CDR3 contains 14 residues. Germline lookup yields CDR1 MNHEY and CDR2 SMNVEV (reference sequence). V was clipped by 6 bases and J by 4 bases, with 15 bases between them.

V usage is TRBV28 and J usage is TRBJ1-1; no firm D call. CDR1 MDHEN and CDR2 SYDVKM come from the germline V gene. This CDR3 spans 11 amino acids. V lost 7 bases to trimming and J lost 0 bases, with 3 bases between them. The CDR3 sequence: CASNLNTEAFF. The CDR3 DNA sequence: TGTGCCAGCAATTTGAACACTGAAGCTTTCTTT.